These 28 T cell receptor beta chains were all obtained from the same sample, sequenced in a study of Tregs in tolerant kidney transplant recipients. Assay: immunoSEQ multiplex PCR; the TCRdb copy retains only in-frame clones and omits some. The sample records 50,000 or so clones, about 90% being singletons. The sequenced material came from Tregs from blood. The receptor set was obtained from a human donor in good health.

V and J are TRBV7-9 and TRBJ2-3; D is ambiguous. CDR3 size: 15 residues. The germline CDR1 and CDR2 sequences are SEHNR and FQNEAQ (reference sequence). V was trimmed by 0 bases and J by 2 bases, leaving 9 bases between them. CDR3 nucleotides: TGTGCCAGCAGCTTAGCGGGTCACCCCACAGATACGCAGTATTTT. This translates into CASSLAGHPTDTQYF.

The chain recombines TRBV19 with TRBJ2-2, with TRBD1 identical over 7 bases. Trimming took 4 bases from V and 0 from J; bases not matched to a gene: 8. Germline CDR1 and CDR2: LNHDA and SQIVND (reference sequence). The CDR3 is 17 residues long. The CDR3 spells CASSTRDRPTNTGELFF. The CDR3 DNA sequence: TGTGCCAGTAGTACCCGGGACAGACCTACGAACACCGGGGAGCTGTTTTTT.

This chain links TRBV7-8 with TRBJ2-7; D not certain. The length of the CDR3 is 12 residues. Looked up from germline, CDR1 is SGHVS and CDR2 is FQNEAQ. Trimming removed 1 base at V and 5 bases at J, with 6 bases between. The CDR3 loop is CASSLDRDEQYF. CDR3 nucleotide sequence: TGTGCCAGCAGCTTAGACAGAGACGAGCAGTACTTC.

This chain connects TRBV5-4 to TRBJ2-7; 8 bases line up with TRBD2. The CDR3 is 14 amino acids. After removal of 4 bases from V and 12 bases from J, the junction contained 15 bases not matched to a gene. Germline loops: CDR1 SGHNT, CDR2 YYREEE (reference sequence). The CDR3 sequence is CASSPHLAGGPGYF. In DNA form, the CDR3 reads TGTGCCAGCAGCCCACATCTGGCGGGGGGCCCGGGGTACTTC. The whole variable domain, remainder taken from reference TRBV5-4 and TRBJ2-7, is ETGVTQSPTHLIKTRGQQVTLRCSSQSGHNTVSWYQQALGQGPQFIFQYYREEENGRGNFPPRFSGLQFPNYSSELNVNALELDDSALYLCASSPHLAGGPGYFGPGTRLTVT.

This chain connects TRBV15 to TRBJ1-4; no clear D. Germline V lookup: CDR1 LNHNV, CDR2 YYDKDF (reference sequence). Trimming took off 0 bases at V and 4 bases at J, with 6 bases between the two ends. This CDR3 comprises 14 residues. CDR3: CATSRDRNNEKLFF. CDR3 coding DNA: TGTGCCACCAGCAGAGATAGGAATAATGAAAAACTGTTTTTT.

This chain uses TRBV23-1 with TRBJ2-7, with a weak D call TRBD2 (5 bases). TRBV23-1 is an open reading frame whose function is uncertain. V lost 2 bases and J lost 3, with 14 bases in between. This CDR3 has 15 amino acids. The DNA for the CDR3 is TGCGCCAGCAGTCAAATGGTCCCGAGGGACTACGAGCAGTACTTC. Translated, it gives CASSQMVPRDYEQYF.

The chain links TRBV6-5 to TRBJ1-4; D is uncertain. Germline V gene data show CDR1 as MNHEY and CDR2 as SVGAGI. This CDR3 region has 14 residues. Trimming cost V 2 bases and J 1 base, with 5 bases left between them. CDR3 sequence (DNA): TGTGCCAGCAGTTACGGGCGAACTAATGAAAAACTGTTTTTT. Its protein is CASSYGRTNEKLFF.

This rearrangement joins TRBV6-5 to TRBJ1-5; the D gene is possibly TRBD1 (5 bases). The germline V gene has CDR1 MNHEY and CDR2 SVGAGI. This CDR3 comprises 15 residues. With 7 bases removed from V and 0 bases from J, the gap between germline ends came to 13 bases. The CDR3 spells CASKDRFYSNQPQHF. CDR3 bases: TGTGCCAGCAAAGACAGATTCTATAGCAATCAGCCCCAGCATTTT.

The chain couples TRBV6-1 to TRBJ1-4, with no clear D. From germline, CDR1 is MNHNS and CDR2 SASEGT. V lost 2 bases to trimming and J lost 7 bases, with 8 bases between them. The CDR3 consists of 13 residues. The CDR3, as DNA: TGTGCCAGCAGTGAATTGGGTTCTGAAAAACTGTTTTTT. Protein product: CASSELGSEKLFF.

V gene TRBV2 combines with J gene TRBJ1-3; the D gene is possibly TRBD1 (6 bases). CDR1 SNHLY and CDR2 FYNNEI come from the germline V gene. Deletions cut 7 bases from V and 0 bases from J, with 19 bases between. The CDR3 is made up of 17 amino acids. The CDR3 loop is CASTSAGVHFSGNTIYF. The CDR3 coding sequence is TGTGCCAGCACTTCGGCAGGGGTACATTTCTCTGGAAACACCATATATTTT.

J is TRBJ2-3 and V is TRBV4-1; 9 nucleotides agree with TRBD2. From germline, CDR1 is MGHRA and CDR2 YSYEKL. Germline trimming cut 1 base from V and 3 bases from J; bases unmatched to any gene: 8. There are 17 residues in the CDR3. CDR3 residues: CASSQALGLAGTDTQYF. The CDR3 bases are TGCGCCAGCAGCCAAGCGCTGGGGCTAGCGGGGACAGATACGCAGTATTTT.

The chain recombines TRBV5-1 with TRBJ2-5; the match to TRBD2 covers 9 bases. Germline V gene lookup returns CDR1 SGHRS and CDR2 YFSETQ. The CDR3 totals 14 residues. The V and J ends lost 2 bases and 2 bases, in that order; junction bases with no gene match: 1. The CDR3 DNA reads TGCGCCAGCAGCTTCCTAGCGGGGCAAGAGACCCAGTACTTC. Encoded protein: CASSFLAGQETQYF.

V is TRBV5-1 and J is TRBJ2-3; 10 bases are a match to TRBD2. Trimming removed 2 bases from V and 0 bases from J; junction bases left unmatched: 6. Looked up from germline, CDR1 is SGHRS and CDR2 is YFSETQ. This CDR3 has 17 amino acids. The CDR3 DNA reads TGCGCCAGCAGCTTAATGAGCGGGGGGGCCAGCACAGATACGCAGTATTTT. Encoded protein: CASSLMSGGASTDTQYF.

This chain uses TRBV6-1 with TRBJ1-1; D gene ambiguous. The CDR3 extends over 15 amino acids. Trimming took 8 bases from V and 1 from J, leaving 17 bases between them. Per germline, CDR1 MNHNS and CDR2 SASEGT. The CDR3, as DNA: TGTGCCAGCGCTCGTAATACCCTAGCGAACACTGAAGCTTTCTTT. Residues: CASARNTLANTEAFF.

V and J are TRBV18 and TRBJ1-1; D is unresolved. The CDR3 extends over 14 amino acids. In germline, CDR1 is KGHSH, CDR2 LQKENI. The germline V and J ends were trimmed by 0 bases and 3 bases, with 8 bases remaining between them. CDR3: CASSPPNGDTEAFF. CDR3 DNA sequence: TGTGCCAGCTCACCACCTAACGGAGACACTGAAGCTTTCTTT.

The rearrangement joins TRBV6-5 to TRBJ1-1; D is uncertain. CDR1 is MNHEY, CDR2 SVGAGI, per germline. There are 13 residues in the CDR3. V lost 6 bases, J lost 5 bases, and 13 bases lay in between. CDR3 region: CASSTRGRTEAFF. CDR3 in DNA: TGTGCCAGCAGCACCCGCGGGCGAACTGAAGCTTTCTTT.

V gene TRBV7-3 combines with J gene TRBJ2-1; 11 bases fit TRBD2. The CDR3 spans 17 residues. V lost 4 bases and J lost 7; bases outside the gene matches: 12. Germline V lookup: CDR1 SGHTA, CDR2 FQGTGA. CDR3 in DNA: TGTGCCAGCAGCTCAAACGCCCTAGCGGGGGGTATTAATGAGCAGTTCTTC. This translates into CASSSNALAGGINEQFF.

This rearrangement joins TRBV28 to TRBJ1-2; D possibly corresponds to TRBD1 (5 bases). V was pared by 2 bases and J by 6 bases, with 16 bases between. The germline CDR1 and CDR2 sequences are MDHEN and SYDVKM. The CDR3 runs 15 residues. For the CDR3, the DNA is TGTGCCAGCAGTTTAATCCCCGGGGGGTCCCATGGCTACACCTTC. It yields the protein CASSLIPGGSHGYTF.

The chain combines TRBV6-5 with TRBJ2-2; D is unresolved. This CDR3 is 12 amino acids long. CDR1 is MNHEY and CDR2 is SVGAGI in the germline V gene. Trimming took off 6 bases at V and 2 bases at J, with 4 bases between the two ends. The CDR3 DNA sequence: TGTGCCAGCAGCGTCAACACCGGGGAGCTGTTTTTT. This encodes CASSVNTGELFF.

The DNA of the CDR3 is TGTGCCAGTAGTGGAGATTGGCGGAATGGCTACACCTTC. Translated, it gives CASSGDWRNGYTF. This chain connects TRBV19 to TRBJ1-2; no reliable D call. This CDR3 is built from 13 residues. V was pared by 5 bases and J by 6 bases, with 13 bases between. The V gene's germline CDR1 is LNHDA and CDR2 SQIVND (reference sequence).

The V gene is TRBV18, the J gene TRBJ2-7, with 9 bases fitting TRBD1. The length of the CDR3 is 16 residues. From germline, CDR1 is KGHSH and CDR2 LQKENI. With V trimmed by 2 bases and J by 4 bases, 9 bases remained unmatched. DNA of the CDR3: TGTGCCAGCTCACCAAGCGGGACAGGGTCCTCTTACGAGCAGTACTTC. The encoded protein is CASSPSGTGSSYEQYF.

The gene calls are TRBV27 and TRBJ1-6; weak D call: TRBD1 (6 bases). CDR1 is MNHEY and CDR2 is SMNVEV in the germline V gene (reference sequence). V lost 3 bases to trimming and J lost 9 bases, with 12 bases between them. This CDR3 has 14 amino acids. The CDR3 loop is CASSFWGLGSPLHF. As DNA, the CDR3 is TGTGCCAGCAGTTTTTGGGGGCTAGGTTCACCCCTCCACTTT.

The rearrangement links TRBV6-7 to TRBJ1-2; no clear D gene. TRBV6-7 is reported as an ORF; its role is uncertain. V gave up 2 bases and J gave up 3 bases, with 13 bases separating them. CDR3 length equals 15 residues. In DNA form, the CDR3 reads TGTGCCAGCAGTTACGGTGGCGGGTGGCACTATGGCTACACCTTC. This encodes CASSYGGGWHYGYTF.

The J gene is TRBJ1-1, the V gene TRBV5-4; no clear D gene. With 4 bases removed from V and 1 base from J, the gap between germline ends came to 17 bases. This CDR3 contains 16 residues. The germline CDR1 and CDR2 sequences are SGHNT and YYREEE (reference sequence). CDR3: CASSPPPESRNTEAFF. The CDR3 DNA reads TGTGCCAGCAGCCCCCCTCCAGAGAGTAGGAACACTGAAGCTTTCTTT.

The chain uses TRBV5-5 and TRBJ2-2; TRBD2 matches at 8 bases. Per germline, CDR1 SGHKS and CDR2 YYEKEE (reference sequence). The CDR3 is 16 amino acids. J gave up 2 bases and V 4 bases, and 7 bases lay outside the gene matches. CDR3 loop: CASSHWREVNTGELFF. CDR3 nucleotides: TGTGCCAGCAGCCACTGGCGGGAGGTTAACACCGGGGAGCTGTTTTTT.

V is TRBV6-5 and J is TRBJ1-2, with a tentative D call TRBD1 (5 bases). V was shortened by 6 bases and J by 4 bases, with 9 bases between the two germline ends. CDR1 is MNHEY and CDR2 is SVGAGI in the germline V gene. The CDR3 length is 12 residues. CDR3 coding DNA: TGTGCCAGCAGGACAGCATTCTATGGCTACACCTTC. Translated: CASRTAFYGYTF.

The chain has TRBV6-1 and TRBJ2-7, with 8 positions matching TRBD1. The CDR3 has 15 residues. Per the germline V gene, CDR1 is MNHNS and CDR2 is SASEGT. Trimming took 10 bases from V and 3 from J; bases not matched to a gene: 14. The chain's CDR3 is CATSDWDRLNYEQYF. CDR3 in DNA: TGTGCCACTAGTGACTGGGACAGGCTTAACTACGAGCAGTACTTC.

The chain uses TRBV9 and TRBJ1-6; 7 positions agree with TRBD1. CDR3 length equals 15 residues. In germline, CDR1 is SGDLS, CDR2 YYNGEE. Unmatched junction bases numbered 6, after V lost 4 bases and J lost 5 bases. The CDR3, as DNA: TGTGCCAGCAGCTCGAGACAGGGTGATAATTCACCCCTCCACTTT. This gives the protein CASSSRQGDNSPLHF.